Sequencing of this TCR beta chain was carried out in a study of cytomegalovirus exposure and HLA in healthy donors. General observations from the study: Subsequent analysis found a tendency for first-cohort TCR clusters to co-occur within the 100 to 150 validation repertoires. The investigators catalogued 150 or so TCR beta chains as cytomegalovirus-associated.

Sequencing used immunoSEQ multiplex PCR; TCRdb keeps in-frame clones, though not all of them. The sample gives 150,000 to 200,000 clones, roughly 86% of which show up once; roughly 1.5% is in the top ten. Looked up from germline, CDR1 is LNHDA and CDR2 is SQIVND (reference sequence). V was shortened by 3 bases and J by 0 bases, with 8 bases between the two germline ends. The CDR3 length is 14 residues. Points on this clone: The antigen is undetermined.

The chain employs TRBV19 and TRBJ1-1; D is uncertain. The sequencing input was PBMCs. This receptor was identified in a young woman in good health and CMV-seronegative. Here the CDR3 DNA reads TGTGCCAGTAGTATTCCGGGTATGAACACTGAAGCTTTCTTT. It yields the protein CASSIPGMNTEAFF.